This TCR beta chain derives from a study of low-dose radiotherapy and immunotherapy resistance in tumors. The wider study: While receiving nivolumab 240 mg every two weeks, patients also received ipilimumab 1 mg/kg every six weeks, both intravenously. Administration of intravenous cyclophosphamide at 200 mg/m2 took place every two weeks, one day before radiation and immunotherapy.

In this sample, this clonotype turned up once. TRAV- and TRBV-specific primers primed first-strand cDNA, covering alpha and beta chains. A constant-region primer paired with the V-primer adapter amplified TCRs over approximately 19 PCR cycles. Each CDR3 protein gets one entry after TCRdb re-called the reads with MiXCR. The table lists 6,500 to 8,500 distinct CDR3 sequences, roughly 50% of them singletons. It was nivolumab, ipilimumab, aspirin, low-dose cyclophosphamide and low-dose radiotherapy that donors received. The germline gives CDR1 KGHSH, CDR2 LQKENI. Germline trimming cut 1 base from V and 5 bases from J; bases unmatched to any gene: 10. The CDR3 is made up of 18 amino acids.

This chain connects TRBV18 to TRBJ2-7, with 14 bases fitting TRBD2. This clonotype originated in a human donor with advanced metastatic prostate, ovarian, gallbladder or colorectal cancer (not recorded which). This table probably holds off-target reads from a library built for another chain. The CDR3 protein is CASSPQEGTSGGLDEQYF. The CDR3 DNA follows: TGTGCCAGCTCACCACAGGAAGGGACTAGCGGGGGTCTCGACGAGCAGTACTTC. Full variable domain (remainder filled in from reference TRBV18 and TRBJ2-7): NAGVMQNPRHLVRRRGQEARLRCSPMKGHSHVYWYRQLPEEGLKFMVYLQKENIIDESGMPKERFSAEFPKEGPSILRIQQVVRGDSAAYFCASSPQEGTSGGLDEQYFGPGTRLTVT.